This T cell receptor (beta chain) was recorded in a study of T-cell memory formation after mild COVID-19. Study-level background: In these data, TCR clusters were largely donor specific.

TCRdb analysed the 5' RACE reads with MiXCR anew, one entry per CDR3 protein. The data show about 430,000 distinct CDR3 sequences, 20% to 30% seen once. Trimming removed 2 bases at V and 0 bases at J, with 7 bases between. The CDR3 covers 14 residues. Germline CDR1 and CDR2: DFQATT and SNEGSKA (reference sequence). V gene TRBV20-1 combines with J gene TRBJ2-2; no firm D call. The TCR comes from an adult woman who had mild COVID-19 (a few samples of this study predate the infection). Cell type and time point are not known. Sequencing was done on a sample of PBMCs or a T cell subset sorted from them (not recorded which). The CDR3: CSARRMANTGELFF. The CDR3 DNA reads TGCAGTGCTAGACGGATGGCGAACACCGGGGAGCTGTTTTTT.